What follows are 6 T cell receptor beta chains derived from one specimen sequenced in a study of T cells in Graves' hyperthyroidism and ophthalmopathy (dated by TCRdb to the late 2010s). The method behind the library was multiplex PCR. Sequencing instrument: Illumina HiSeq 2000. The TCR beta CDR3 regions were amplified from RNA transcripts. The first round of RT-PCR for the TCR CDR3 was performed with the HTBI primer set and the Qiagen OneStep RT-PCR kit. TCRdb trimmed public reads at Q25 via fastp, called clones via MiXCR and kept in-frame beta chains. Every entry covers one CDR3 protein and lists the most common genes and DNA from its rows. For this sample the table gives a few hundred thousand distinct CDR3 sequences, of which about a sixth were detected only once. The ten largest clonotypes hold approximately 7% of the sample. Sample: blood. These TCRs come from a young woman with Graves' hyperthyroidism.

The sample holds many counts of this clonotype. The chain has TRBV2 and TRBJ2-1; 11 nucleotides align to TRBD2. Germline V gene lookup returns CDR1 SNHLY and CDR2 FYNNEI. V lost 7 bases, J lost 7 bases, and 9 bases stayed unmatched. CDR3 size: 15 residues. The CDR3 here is CASNELAGVRNEQFF. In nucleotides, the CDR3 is TGTGCCAGCAACGAACTAGCGGGAGTTCGGAATGAGCAGTTCTTC. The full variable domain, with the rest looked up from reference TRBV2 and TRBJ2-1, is EPEVTQTPSHQVTQMGQEVILRCVPISNHLYFYWYRQILGQKVEFLVSFYNNEISEKSEIFDDQFSVERPDGSNFTLKIRSTKLEDSAMYFCASNELAGVRNEQFFGPGTRLTVL.

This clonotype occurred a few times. The CDR3 bases are TGTGCCAGTAGTACCTTTGGGACAGCCGTAGCCAAAAACATTCAGTACTTC. Translated, it gives CASSTFGTAVAKNIQYF. This chain uses TRBV19 with TRBJ2-4; TRBD1 matches 7 bases. After removal of 4 bases from V and 0 bases from J, the junction contained 9 bases not matched to a gene. Per germline, CDR1 LNHDA and CDR2 SQIVND (reference sequence). CDR3 length: 17 amino acids.

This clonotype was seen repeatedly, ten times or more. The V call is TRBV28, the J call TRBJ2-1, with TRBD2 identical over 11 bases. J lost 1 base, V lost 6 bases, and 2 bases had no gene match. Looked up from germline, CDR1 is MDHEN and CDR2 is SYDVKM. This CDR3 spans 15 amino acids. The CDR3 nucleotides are TGTGCCAGCAGGACTAGCGGGGAGTCCTACAATGAGCAGTTCTTC. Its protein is CASRTSGESYNEQFF.

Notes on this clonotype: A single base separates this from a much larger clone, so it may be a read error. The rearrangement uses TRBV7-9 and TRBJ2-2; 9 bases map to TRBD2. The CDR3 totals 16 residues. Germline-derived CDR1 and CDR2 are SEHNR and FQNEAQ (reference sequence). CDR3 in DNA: TGTGCCAGCAGCTGGGCTAGCGGGACGAACACCAGGGAGCTGTTTTTT. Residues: CASSWASGTNTRELFF.

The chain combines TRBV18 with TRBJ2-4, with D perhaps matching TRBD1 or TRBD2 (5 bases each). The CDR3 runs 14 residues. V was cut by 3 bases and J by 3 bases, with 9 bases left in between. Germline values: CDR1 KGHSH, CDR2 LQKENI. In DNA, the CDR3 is TGTGCCAGCTCACCCGGGGCTGTCAAAAACATTCAGTACTTC. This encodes CASSPGAVKNIQYF.

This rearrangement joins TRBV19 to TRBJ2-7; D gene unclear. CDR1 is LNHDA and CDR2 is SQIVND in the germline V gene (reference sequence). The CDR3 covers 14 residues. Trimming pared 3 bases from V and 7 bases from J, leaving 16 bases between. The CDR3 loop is CASSMDHDIGEQYF. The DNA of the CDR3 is TGTGCCAGTAGTATGGACCATGATATCGGGGAGCAGTACTTC.